The clone carrying this T cell receptor beta chain was counted many times. Germline CDR1 and CDR2: MNHEY and SMNVEV (reference sequence). Germline trimming cut 3 bases from V and 8 bases from J; bases unmatched to any gene: 13. The CDR3 runs 16 residues. TCRdb redid the calling of the PCR reads with MiXCR, one entry per CDR3 protein. The sample has about 97,000 distinct CDR3 sequences, more than 20% seen once. The data belong to a study of molecular identifiers for immune sequencing clone quantification. Study in general: The replicates split RNA from around 20,000 or 100,000 naive CD8 cells five ways and sequenced four.

The chain uses TRBV27 and TRBJ2-3, with 8 bases lining up with TRBD2. The specimen was naive CD8+ T cells from blood, with Jurkat cell RNA spiked in. Noted subset: FACS-sorted CD8+CD4-CCR7+CD45RA+ naive T cells. The clonotype originates from a human donor in good health. Some libraries in this study had Jurkat cell RNA spiked in. CDR3 nucleotide sequence: TGTGCCAGCAGTTTTTCTTCGGGGGGGTTACAGGGTACGCAGTATTTT. This gives the protein CASSFSSGGLQGTQYF.